This record looks at one T cell receptor (beta chain) sequence and its context. The CDR3 runs to 17 residues. CDR1 SGDLS and CDR2 YYNGEE come from the germline V gene. V dropped 4 bases and J dropped 7; count of bases not matched to a gene: 16. The method was immunoSEQ multiplex PCR; TCRdb's version includes in-frame clones alone and lacks a portion of them. The table lists about 240,000 clones, 85% to 90% of them singletons, with around 2.6% in the top ten. The data were taken from a study of cytomegalovirus exposure and HLA in healthy donors. Looking at the study overall: The roughly 130 validation repertoires used the same platform as the approximately 670 first-cohort repertoires (as reported by a later analysis).

The chain carries TRBV9 and TRBJ2-2, with TRBD1 identical over 7 bases. The TCR sequence derives from a man between 18 and 35 years old in good health and CMV-seronegative. Specimen: PBMCs. CDR3: CASSSSRGQLRIGELFF. The CDR3 bases are TGTGCCAGCAGCTCCAGCCGGGGACAGCTTCGAATCGGGGAGCTGTTTTTT.